This section outlines one T cell receptor (beta chain) sequence together with its context. What it binds is unknown. The sample originates from a study of T cells in tumors after PD-1 blockade. About the study: Patients had no prior checkpoint blockade, systemic immunosuppressants, or anti-cancer therapy within 4 weeks. Peripheral blood samples averaged roughly 40,000 unique clonotypes and about 120,000 templates.

Study observations and caveats: About 41% of tumor TCR clonotypes were also found in blood.

Generated by immunoSEQ multiplex PCR, the TCRdb table keeps only in-frame clones and is missing some. The sample consists of around 51,000 clones, 81% of them appearing once. Genomic DNA template from tumor biopsies or peripheral blood, roughly 616 ng to 6,500 ng input. The sample here was PBMCs, taken before anti-PD-1 treatment. This sequence was found in a human donor with basal cell carcinoma.

This chain's CDR3 is CASIRGPGLDWNTEAFF. The CDR3 nucleotides read TGCGCCAGCATCAGGGGACCAGGGTTAGATTGGAACACTGAAGCTTTCTTT. The V call is TRBV5-1, the J call TRBJ1-1; D is perhaps TRBD1 (6 bases). Germline CDR1 reads SGHRS; CDR2 reads YFSETQ. This CDR3 region has 17 residues. The V gene lost 6 bases and the J gene lost 1 base, with 22 bases spanning the gap.